A single sample gave rise to the 26 T cell receptor beta chains below, sequenced in a study of neurological immune-mediated disorders. TCRdb used MiXCR to reprocess the 5' RACE reads, holding one entry per CDR3 protein. In the table there are some 56,000 distinct CDR3 sequences, roughly 3.8% of which are singletons. The sample comprised PBMCs. Receptors were obtained from a man in his 60s with multiple sclerosis.

This clonotype has ten or more counts. The V gene is TRBV18, the J gene TRBJ1-1, with D perhaps matching TRBD1 (6 bases). V shed 8 bases and J shed 2 bases, with 12 bases lying between them. The CDR3 consists of 13 residues. Germline values: CDR1 KGHSH, CDR2 LQKENI. The CDR3 bases are TGTGCCAGCCTAGGACAGAAAAACACTGAAGCTTTCTTT. Translation: CASLGQKNTEAFF.

The V gene is TRBV28, the J gene TRBJ1-3; maybe TRBD1 (5 bases). CDR1 is MDHEN, CDR2 SYDVKM, per germline. The CDR3 runs to 13 residues. Trimming removed 7 bases from V and 6 bases from J, with 13 bases in between. The CDR3 DNA is TGTGCCAGCAATTGGGGGGAAGAAAACACCATATATTTT. Translated, it gives CASNWGEENTIYF.

Many counts were recorded for this clonotype. The V gene is TRBV5-1, the J gene TRBJ2-3, with 10 bases that match TRBD2. This CDR3 region has 15 residues. J gave up 2 bases and V 2 bases, and 2 bases lay outside the gene matches. Germline V gives CDR1 SGHRS, CDR2 YFSETQ. The DNA for the CDR3 is TGCGCCAGCAGCTTAGGGACTAGCGTCACAGATACGCAGTATTTT. It is translated as CASSLGTSVTDTQYF.

This clonotype has ten or more counts. The rearrangement uses TRBV5-1 and TRBJ1-4, with D uncertain. This CDR3 region has 15 residues. Trimming took 4 bases from V and 4 from J, leaving 14 bases between them. CDR1 is SGHRS, CDR2 YFSETQ, per germline. CDR3 in amino acids: CASSPTPFINEKLFF. The CDR3 DNA is TGCGCCAGCAGCCCGACCCCCTTTATTAATGAAAAACTGTTTTTT. The full variable domain, completed using reference TRBV5-1 and TRBJ1-4, is KAGVTQTPRYLIKTRGQQVTLSCSPISGHRSVSWYQQTPGQGLQFLFEYFSETQRNKGNFPGRFSGRQFSNSRSEMNVSTLELGDSALYLCASSPTPFINEKLFFGSGTQLSVL.

This clonotype was detected many times. V usage is TRBV5-1 and J usage is TRBJ1-2; possibly TRBD1 for D (5 bases). CDR3 length: 13 residues. In germline, CDR1 is SGHRS, CDR2 YFSETQ. V shed 2 bases and J shed 5 bases, with 10 bases lying between them. The CDR3 bases are TGCGCCAGCAGCTTCGACAGTATATATGGCTACACCTTC. Protein: CASSFDSIYGYTF.

At least ten counts were recorded for this clonotype. The chain employs TRBV6-5 and TRBJ1-1; maybe TRBD1 (6 bases). CDR1 MNHEY and CDR2 SVGAGI come from the germline V gene. The ends were cut back, 6 bases at V and 4 bases at J, with 15 bases in the middle. This CDR3 is 14 amino acids long. CDR3 nucleotide sequence: TGTGCCAGCAGACAAACAGGGCTGGTCACTGAAGCTTTCTTT. Translated, it gives CASRQTGLVTEAFF.

In this sample, this clonotype turned up a few times. The chain joins TRBV30 to TRBJ2-3, with D perhaps TRBD2 (6 bases). From germline, CDR1 is GTSNPN and CDR2 SVGIG (reference sequence). This CDR3 has 13 residues. With 2 bases removed from V and 0 bases from J, the gap between germline ends came to 6 bases. The CDR3 DNA reads as TGTGCCTGGAGTAGCGGGAGCACAGATACGCAGTATTTT. It is translated as CAWSSGSTDTQYF.

This clonotype was detected ten times or more. The chain is built from TRBV29-1 and TRBJ2-7; D may be TRBD1 or TRBD2 (6 bases each). Germline CDR1 reads SQVTM; CDR2 reads ANQGSEA. This CDR3 region has 12 residues. V was shortened by 4 bases and J by 6 bases, with 13 bases between the two germline ends. CDR3 sequence (DNA): TGCAGCGTTGCTCCCAGGGGAGGCGAGCAGTACTTC. Residues: CSVAPRGGEQYF.

This clonotype has ten or more counts. J is TRBJ1-3 and V is TRBV19; D gene uncertain. The CDR3 has 11 residues. Germline-derived CDR1 and CDR2 are LNHDA and SQIVND (reference sequence). V dropped 8 bases and J dropped 0 bases, with 2 bases sitting between them. The CDR3 is CASGSGNTIYF. CDR3 nucleotides: TGTGCCAGTGGCTCTGGAAACACCATATATTTT.

At least ten counts were recorded for this clonotype. CDR3 amino acids: CASSLGTYWDSYLDNEQFF. CDR3 nucleotides: TGCGCCAGCAGCTTGGGCACTTATTGGGACTCATATCTCGACAATGAGCAGTTCTTC. This chain links TRBV5-1 with TRBJ2-1, with D maybe TRBD2 (6 bases). V was cut by 0 bases and J by 5 bases, with 24 bases left in between. Germline assignment: CDR1 SGHRS and CDR2 YFSETQ. The CDR3 covers 19 residues.

This clonotype was detected ten times or more. This rearrangement joins TRBV4-2 to TRBJ2-7; possibly TRBD2 for D (6 bases). The germline V and J ends were trimmed by 1 base and 3 bases, with 13 bases remaining between them. The germline V gene encodes CDR1 LGHNA and CDR2 YNFKEQ. The CDR3 consists of 15 residues. Written as DNA, the CDR3 is TGTGCCAGCAGCCAAGGACGAGCCGGGGGCTACGAGCAGTACTTC. This gives the protein CASSQGRAGGYEQYF.

This clonotype was recorded at least ten times. The chain joins TRBV20-1 to TRBJ1-2; no firm D call. From germline, CDR1 is DFQATT and CDR2 SNEGSKA (reference sequence). Between the trimmed V and J ends, which lost 1 base and 8 bases, there was a span of 17 bases. CDR3 length: 14 amino acids. The CDR3 bases are TGCAGTGCTAGAGTTCCGGGATCGAGTTGGGGCTACACCTTC. This codes for CSARVPGSSWGYTF.

Of note for this clonotype: This may be a read error, as it is one base from a much larger clone. V gene TRBV5-6 combines with J gene TRBJ2-2; no firm D call. CDR3 length: 12 amino acids. Germline V gene sequence: CDR1 SGHDT, CDR2 YYEEEE. The CDR3 loop reads CDSSLSTGELFF. The CDR3 nucleotides are TGTGACAGCAGTTTGTCCACCGGGGAGCTGTTTTTT.

This clonotype appeared many times. The chain combines TRBV20-1 with TRBJ2-5; TRBD2 might be the D (7 bases). The CDR3 has 13 residues. Germline CDR1 DFQATT, CDR2 SNEGSKA (reference sequence). Between the trimmed V and J ends, which lost 5 bases and 3 bases, there was a span of 13 bases. As DNA, the CDR3 is TGCAGTGCTTGGGAGGGGGTAAAAGAGACCCAGTACTTC. Residues: CSAWEGVKETQYF.

This clonotype occurred many times. V gene TRBV20-1 combines with J gene TRBJ1-4; a possible D gene is TRBD1 (6 bases). The V gene lost 5 bases and the J gene lost 5 bases, with 21 bases spanning the gap. CDR1 is DFQATT, CDR2 SNEGSKA, per germline (reference sequence). This CDR3 spans 16 amino acids. DNA for the CDR3: TGCAGTGCTCTGGACAGAGAACAGACCTCGAATGAAAAACTGTTTTTT. Translating it yields CSALDREQTSNEKLFF.

This clonotype was counted at least ten times. The rearrangement uses TRBV7-2 and TRBJ2-3; tentatively, D is TRBD2 (6 bases). Between the trimmed V and J ends, which lost 5 bases and 0 bases, there was a span of 9 bases. This CDR3 has 14 residues. Germline CDR1 and CDR2: SGHTA and FQGNSA. Here the CDR3 reads CASSRDWSTDTQYF. Here the CDR3 DNA reads TGTGCCAGCAGCCGGGACTGGAGCACAGATACGCAGTATTTT.

The table lists this clonotype with many counts. The V gene is TRBV20-1, the J gene TRBJ2-5, with TRBD2 matching 9 bases. The CDR3 runs 15 residues. V gave up 5 bases and J gave up 1 base; unmatched junction bases: 8. The germline CDR1 and CDR2 sequences are DFQATT and SNEGSKA (reference sequence). CDR3 residues: CSAVVLAGPQETQYF. The DNA of the CDR3 is TGCAGTGCTGTGGTTCTAGCGGGGCCCCAAGAGACCCAGTACTTC.

There are a few counts of this clonotype. This chain joins TRBV5-6 and TRBJ2-3, with 7 nucleotides matching TRBD2. This CDR3 spans 14 amino acids. J gave up 3 bases and V 2 bases, and 3 bases lay outside the gene matches. Per germline, CDR1 SGHDT and CDR2 YYEEEE. CDR3 coding DNA: TGTGCCAGCAGCTTACCGGGGGGAACAGATACGCAGTATTTT. Encoded protein: CASSLPGGTDTQYF.

This clonotype was seen only once. Since a much larger clone is just one base distant, this may be a read error. The chain combines TRBV19 with TRBJ1-3, with TRBD1 as a possible D gene (5 bases). The CDR3 covers 14 residues. The germline V gene encodes CDR1 LNHDA and CDR2 SQIVND (reference sequence). CDR3 in DNA: TGTGCCAGTACAGGGACCTCCTCTGGAAAAACCATATATTTT. Residues: CASTGTSSGKTIYF.

This clonotype showed up many times. The gene calls are TRBV20-1 and TRBJ1-1; no reliable D call. This CDR3 has 14 amino acids. In germline, CDR1 is DFQATT, CDR2 SNEGSKA (reference sequence). V gave up 3 bases and J gave up 0 bases, with 11 bases separating them. Here the CDR3 reads CSASLGGMNTEAFF. CDR3 in DNA: TGCAGTGCTAGCCTAGGTGGGATGAACACTGAAGCTTTCTTT.

Ten or more counts support this clonotype. The CDR3 sequence is CASSYSTRAGYTF. DNA of the CDR3: TGTGCCAGCAGTTACTCGACCAGGGCTGGCTACACCTTC. The gene calls are TRBV6-5 and TRBJ1-2, with TRBD1 as a possible D gene (5 bases). In germline, CDR1 is MNHEY, CDR2 SVGAGI. The germline V and J ends were trimmed by 0 bases and 7 bases, with 9 bases remaining between them. This CDR3 contains 13 residues.

The V call is TRBV18, the J call TRBJ2-1; D is perhaps TRBD2 (6 bases). CDR1 and CDR2 (germline): KGHSH, LQKENI. The CDR3 sequence is 15 residues long. With 0 bases removed from V and 7 bases from J, the gap between germline ends came to 13 bases. The CDR3 region is CASSPPGGPPNEQFF. The CDR3 DNA follows: TGTGCCAGCTCACCACCGGGAGGTCCCCCTAATGAGCAGTTCTTC.

This clonotype was observed many times. The chain employs TRBV25-1 and TRBJ1-2, with D uncertain. The CDR3 loop spans 11 amino acids. With 3 bases removed from V and 4 bases from J, the gap between germline ends came to 3 bases. Germline loops: CDR1 MGHDK, CDR2 SYGVNS. DNA of the CDR3: TGTGCCAGCAGTGAGCGCTATGGCTACACCTTC. It is translated as CASSERYGYTF.

This clonotype was seen ten or more times. V is TRBV20-1 and J is TRBJ2-3; the D is unclear. The CDR3 is 13 amino acids. Germline V gives CDR1 DFQATT, CDR2 SNEGSKA (reference sequence). V gave up 8 bases and J gave up 3 bases, with 15 bases separating them. CDR3 bases: TGCAGTCAAGGGCGGAGCCCTACAGATACGCAGTATTTT. Residues: CSQGRSPTDTQYF.

This clonotype has just a few counts. The chain has TRBV7-9 and TRBJ2-3, with no clear D. V was trimmed by 4 bases and J by 7 bases, leaving 12 bases between them. Per germline, CDR1 SEHNR and CDR2 FQNEAQ (reference sequence). This CDR3 is 13 amino acids long. The CDR3 nucleotides read TGTGCCAGCAGCTACCCCCGCGGCCATACGCAGTATTTT. Encoded protein: CASSYPRGHTQYF. Complete variable domain (other parts from reference TRBV7-9 and TRBJ2-3): DTGVSQNPRHKITKRGQNVTFRCDPISEHNRLYWYRQTLGQGPEFLTYFQNEAQLEKSRLLSDRFSAERPKGSFSTLEIQRTEQGDSAMYLCASSYPRGHTQYFGPGTRLTVL.

There are a few counts of this clonotype. This chain links TRBV7-9 with TRBJ2-3, with D hard to call. The germline V gene has CDR1 SEHNR and CDR2 FQNEAQ (reference sequence). V was cut by 6 bases and J by 2 bases, with 6 bases left in between. The CDR3 loop spans 12 amino acids. CDR3 coding DNA: TGTGCCAGCAGACCGAACACAGATACGCAGTATTTT. Amino acids: CASRPNTDTQYF.